This T cell receptor (beta chain) derives from a study of control samples from healthy donors and cancer patients. Sequenced by immunoSEQ multiplex PCR; TCRdb stores in-frame clones only, minus some. The data hold about 98,000 clones, with almost 85% observed a single time. The CDR3 is made up of 13 amino acids. CDR1 is SGHTA, CDR2 FQGNSA, per germline. V lost 5 bases and J 4 bases, leaving 9 bases between the germline ends. The receptor comes from a man between 60 and 75 years old in good health. V gene TRBV7-2 combines with J gene TRBJ2-4; possibly TRBD1 for D (6 bases). Sequenced material: blood. CDR3 bases: TGTGCCAGCAGCCTCGGACAGAAAAACATTCAGTACTTC. Residues: CASSLGQKNIQYF.